The rows below give T cell receptor beta chains drawn from one sample of a study of metastatic and nonmetastatic thyroid tumors. TCRdb ran MiXCR on the PCR reads. The sample holds roughly 6,000 clones, 33% seen once. Sample: adjacent normal tissue. The receptors were gathered from a male donor with papillary thyroid cancer or a benign thyroid nodule (not recorded which). Some clones in this sample may be carry-over from other donors' samples. The CDR3 runs from the conserved cysteine through the conserved F or W. The order of the fields is D gene, J gene, clone size, V gene, CDR3 DNA, CDR3 protein. The D gene is left open where the match is weak. The size of a clone is reported for some rows only, either as once, few or many, or as a class for expanded clones.

D: .; J: TRBJ1-4; size: large; V: TRBV12-3/TRBV12-4; DNA: TGTGCCAGCAGTTTAGTGAGAGGTCTAGATGAAAAACTGTTTTTT; CDR3: CASSLVRGLDEKLFF
D: .; J: TRBJ2-7; size: many; V: TRBV6-5; DNA: TGTGCCAGCAGTTACTCGGGTGGGAGCGGATCCTACGAGCAGTACTTC; CDR3: CASSYSGGSGSYEQYF
D: .; J: TRBJ1-1; size: .; V: TRBV7-2; DNA: TGTGCCAGCAGCTTAGCCCCCGACCGGTACACTGAAGCTTTCTTT; CDR3: CASSLAPDRYTEAFF
D: .; J: TRBJ1-5; size: .; V: TRBV5-1; DNA: TGCGCCAGCAGACCGGGTGTCCAGCCCCAGCATTTT; CDR3: CASRPGVQPQHF
D: TRBD2; J: TRBJ2-2; size: few; V: TRBV4-1; DNA: TGCGCCAGCAGCCGGGAGGGCGGAGCCGGGGAGCTGTTTTTT; CDR3: CASSREGGAGELFF
D: .; J: TRBJ1-1; size: .; V: TRBV20-1; DNA: TGCAGTGCTAGACTCACCCTGCCCCACACTGAAGCTTTCTTT; CDR3: CSARLTLPHTEAFF
D: TRBD1; J: TRBJ1-1; size: few; V: TRBV27; DNA: TGTGCCAGCAGTTTGGGACAGGGGTTTGGGACTGAAGCTTTCTTT; CDR3: CASSLGQGFGTEAFF
D: .; J: TRBJ1-2; size: few; V: TRBV25-1; DNA: TGTGCCAGCAGTGAAGGGGCAGGTGGCTACACCTTC; CDR3: CASSEGAGGYTF
D: .; J: TRBJ1-1; size: .; V: TRBV19; DNA: TGTGCCAGTAGTCCATTGACGAACACTGAAGCTTTCTTT; CDR3: CASSPLTNTEAFF
D: TRBD1; J: TRBJ1-2; size: few; V: TRBV3-1; DNA: TGTGCCAGCAGCCAAGGGACAGGGCTTACCTATGGCTACACCTTC; CDR3: CASSQGTGLTYGYTF
D: .; J: TRBJ2-4; size: .; V: TRBV30; DNA: TGTGCCTGGGAAACTATCTCGGGGGCCAAAAACATTCAGTACTTC; CDR3: CAWETISGAKNIQYF
D: .; J: TRBJ1-3; size: .; V: TRBV7-2; DNA: TGTGCCAGCAGGCCAAGTTGGGGTGTAAACACCATATATTTT; CDR3: CASRPSWGVNTIYF
D: .; J: TRBJ2-7; size: .; V: TRBV7-9; DNA: TGTGCCAGCAGCTTAGACCCCGGCTACGAGCAGTACTTC; CDR3: CASSLDPGYEQYF
D: .; J: TRBJ1-3; size: .; V: TRBV6-1; DNA: TGTGCCAGCAGCCCAGACGGAGACTCTGGAAACACCATATATTTT; CDR3: CASSPDGDSGNTIYF
D: .; J: TRBJ1-2; size: few; V: TRBV28; DNA: TGTGCCAGCAGTTTGAGATTGGGCTGCTACACCTTC; CDR3: CASSLRLGCYTF
D: TRBD1; J: TRBJ1-6; size: .; V: TRBV15; DNA: TGTGCCACCAGCAGAGGGGGACAGGGGGCGAAAAATTCACCCCTCCACTTT; CDR3: CATSRGGQGAKNSPLHF
D: .; J: TRBJ1-1; size: .; V: TRBV11-2; DNA: TGTGCCAGCAGCTCGACTCGGGTTACTGAAGCTTTCTTT; CDR3: CASSSTRVTEAFF
D: .; J: TRBJ2-5; size: .; V: TRBV5-1; DNA: TGCGCCAGCAGCTTGGTTGGAGAGACCCAGTACTTC; CDR3: CASSLVGETQYF
D: .; J: TRBJ2-7; size: few; V: TRBV10-2; DNA: TGCGCCAGCAGTATGGACACGTCCTACGAGCAGTACTTC; CDR3: CASSMDTSYEQYF
D: .; J: TRBJ1-1; size: few; V: TRBV6-1; DNA: TGTGCCAGCAGACCCACGGGGCTCCGCACTTTCTTT; CDR3: CASRPTGLRTFF
D: TRBD1; J: TRBJ2-7; size: .; V: TRBV30; DNA: TGTGCCTGGTCCGGGACAGGGATATGGGAGCAGTACTTC; CDR3: CAWSGTGIWEQYF
D: .; J: TRBJ2-7; size: .; V: TRBV4-3; DNA: TGCGCCAGCAGCCAGTGGGAGAGCTCCTACGAGCAGTACTTC; CDR3: CASSQWESSYEQYF
D: TRBD1; J: TRBJ2-2; size: .; V: TRBV12-3/TRBV12-4; DNA: TGTGCCAGCAGTTGGACCGTCGGGACAGGGGGCACCGGGGAGCTGTTTTTT; CDR3: CASSWTVGTGGTGELFF
D: .; J: TRBJ1-2; size: .; V: TRBV11-3; DNA: TGTGCCAGCAGCCCCCGGGGGGCAGGGCGCGGCTACACCTTC; CDR3: CASSPRGAGRGYTF
D: .; J: TRBJ2-6; size: .; V: TRBV4-1; DNA: TGTGCCAGCACCCAAGATCCCTCTGGGGCCAACGTCCTTACTTTC; CDR3: CASTQDPSGANVLTF
D: .; J: TRBJ2-5; size: .; V: TRBV29-1; DNA: TGCAGCTCCTGTGGTCAGGGTAGAGAGACCCAGTACTTC; CDR3: CSSCGQGRETQYF
D: TRBD2; J: TRBJ2-2; size: .; V: TRBV12-3/TRBV12-4; DNA: TGTGCCAGCAGTTTCCAGCGGGGGGCGGTGGGGGAGCTGTTTTTT; CDR3: CASSFQRGAVGELFF
D: .; J: TRBJ2-3; size: medium-sized; V: TRBV7-6; DNA: TGTGCCAGCAGCTTAGGGCTAGCTAGCACAGATACGCAGTATTTT; CDR3: CASSLGLASTDTQYF
D: TRBD1; J: TRBJ1-6; size: .; V: TRBV20-1; DNA: TGCAGTGCTTTAATACAGGGGGCGCGGGCTTCACCCCTCCACTTT; CDR3: CSALIQGARASPLHF
D: TRBD2; J: TRBJ2-7; size: few; V: TRBV27; DNA: TGTGCCAGCACTCCACTCCCCGGTTGGACTATCGGGAGGGACGAGCAGTACTTC; CDR3: CASTPLPGWTIGRDEQYF
D: TRBD1; J: TRBJ1-2; size: medium-sized; V: TRBV30; DNA: TGTGCCTGGGGAACAGGGGCCTATGGCTACACCTTC; CDR3: CAWGTGAYGYTF
D: .; J: TRBJ2-1; size: .; V: TRBV6-1; DNA: TGTGCCAGCAGTGAACGGGGTTCGGAGGGGGTAGTTTGGTCCTTC; CDR3: CASSERGSEGVVWSF
D: .; J: TRBJ2-7; size: medium-sized; V: TRBV9; DNA: TGTGCCAGCAGCGTCCGGACTGATAGCGAACTCTACGAGCAGTACTTC; CDR3: CASSVRTDSELYEQYF
D: .; J: TRBJ1-6; size: few; V: TRBV30; DNA: TGTGCCTGGAGTGTCCTCGTTTTGTCACCCCTCCACTTT; CDR3: CAWSVLVLSPLHF
D: TRBD2; J: TRBJ2-5; size: few; V: TRBV6-1; DNA: TGTGCCAGCAGCCGACTAGCGGGGGGGCCGGGACAAGAGACCCAGTACTTC; CDR3: CASSRLAGGPGQETQYF
D: .; J: TRBJ1-5; size: .; V: TRBV6-1; DNA: TGTGCCAGCAGTGGCGACAGTGGGCGCAATCAGCCCAAGAATTTT; CDR3: CASSGDSGRNQPKNF
D: TRBD1; J: TRBJ1-6; size: .; V: TRBV7-9; DNA: TGTGCCAGCAGCCGGACAGGCTTTAATTCACCCCTCCACTTT; CDR3: CASSRTGFNSPLHF
D: .; J: TRBJ2-2; size: .; V: TRBV12-3/TRBV12-4; DNA: TGTGCCAGCAGTCTTGGGACCGGGGAGCTGTTTTTT; CDR3: CASSLGTGELFF
D: .; J: TRBJ2-1; size: .; V: TRBV20-1; DNA: TGCAGTGCTAGAGATCAAGTACAGGCGGGATACAATGAGCAGTTCTTC; CDR3: CSARDQVQAGYNEQFF
D: TRBD2; J: TRBJ2-3; size: many; V: TRBV18; DNA: TGTGCCAGCTCGCCCCCTAGCGGGAGGGCCGGAGATACGCAGTATTTT; CDR3: CASSPPSGRAGDTQYF
D: .; J: TRBJ1-6; size: .; V: TRBV20-1; DNA: TGCAGTGCTAGAGGGACAAGTAATTCACCCCTCCACTTT; CDR3: CSARGTSNSPLHF